One sample yielded the 27 T cell receptor beta chains listed below, sequenced in a study of blood T cell repertoires in COVID-19. Here immunoSEQ multiplex PCR was the method, and the copy in TCRdb shows in-frame clones only, minus some. The repertoire has over 150,000 clones, approximately 88% of them found once; the top ten carry under 3%. The sequencing sample was made of peripheral blood. The receptors here all came from a woman aged 55-70 years with acute or convalescent COVID-19.

The chain couples TRBV5-4 to TRBJ1-1; 8 bases are a match to TRBD1. The CDR3 runs to 14 residues. Trimming at V came to 5 bases and at J to 3 bases, leaving 6 bases not matched to a gene. The germline V gene encodes CDR1 SGHNT and CDR2 YYREEE (reference sequence). CDR3 in DNA: TGTGCCAGCAGTAGCGGACAGGGTGACACTGAAGCTTTCTTT. It is translated as CASSSGQGDTEAFF.

This clone came up many times. CDR3 protein: CASSFSEGVGEAFF. CDR3 coding DNA: TGTGCCAGCAGCTTCAGTGAAGGGGTGGGTGAAGCTTTCTTT. The chain combines TRBV11-2 with TRBJ1-1; maybe TRBD1 (5 bases). V was trimmed by 3 bases and J by 7 bases, leaving 15 bases between them. The CDR3 has 14 amino acids. Germline V gene sequence: CDR1 SGHAT, CDR2 FQNNGV.

J is TRBJ1-6 and V is TRBV7-8; TRBD1 agrees at 11 bases. Germline V gene lookup returns CDR1 SGHVS and CDR2 FQNEAQ. V was clipped by 9 bases and J by 10 bases; unmatched bases: 11. The CDR3 sequence is 15 residues long. In nucleotides, the CDR3 is TGTGCCAGTCAGCTAACGGACAGGGGGCTCTCACCCCTCCACTTT. Its protein product is CASQLTDRGLSPLHF. Combining the CDR3 with reference TRBV7-8 and TRBJ1-6 gives the whole variable domain GAGVSQSPRYKVAKRGQDVALRCDPISGHVSLFWYQQALGQGPEFLTYFQNEAQLDKSGLPSDRFFAERPEGSVSTLKIQRTQQEDSAVYLCASQLTDRGLSPLHFGNGTRLTVT.

The chain is built from TRBV6-5 and TRBJ2-2; no clear D gene. The CDR3 length is 15 residues. CDR1 and CDR2 from the germline V gene are MNHEY and SVGAGI. V was cut by 6 bases and J by 2 bases, with 13 bases left in between. The CDR3: CASRIPGSNTGELFF. CDR3 in DNA: TGTGCCAGCAGGATTCCCGGGTCAAACACCGGGGAGCTGTTTTTT.

J is TRBJ1-2 and V is TRBV6-5; TRBD1 aligns across 7 bases. The CDR3 extends over 16 amino acids. Looked up from germline, CDR1 is MNHEY and CDR2 is SVGAGI. J lost 4 bases, V lost 0 bases, and 8 bases had no gene match. The CDR3 protein is CASSYSRQGDSYGYTF. CDR3 sequence (DNA): TGTGCCAGCAGTTACTCGAGGCAGGGGGATTCCTATGGCTACACCTTC.

This clone was seen only a few times. CDR3 DNA: TGTGCCAGCAGCCCAGTCCCGGGGGGCGCGACAGATACGCAGTATTTT. Its protein product is CASSPVPGGATDTQYF. The chain joins TRBV7-6 to TRBJ2-3, with D tentatively TRBD2 (7 bases). CDR3 length equals 16 residues. V gave up 5 bases and J gave up 3 bases, with 18 bases separating them. The V gene's germline CDR1 is SGHVS and CDR2 FNYEAQ.

Ten or more counts support this clone. The rearrangement uses TRBV7-2 and TRBJ2-7; TRBD2 matches 8 bases. V lost 2 bases, J lost 2 bases, and 8 bases stayed unmatched. The CDR3 is made up of 16 amino acids. Germline lookup yields CDR1 SGHTA and CDR2 FQGNSA. Written as DNA, the CDR3 is TGTGCCAGCAGCTTAAGGAGTGCGGGGGGACCCTACGAGCAGTACTTC. As protein: CASSLRSAGGPYEQYF.

The CDR3 coding sequence is TGTGCCAGCAGCTCCGGACAGCCCACAGATACGCAGTATTTT. As protein: CASSSGQPTDTQYF. The chain carries TRBV7-3 and TRBJ2-3; perhaps TRBD1 as D (6 bases). The V gene lost 4 bases and the J gene lost 2 bases, with 10 bases spanning the gap. Germline V gene data show CDR1 as SGHTA and CDR2 as FQGTGA. CDR3 length: 14 residues.

This clone has only one observation. V usage is TRBV4-1 and J usage is TRBJ2-7; the match to TRBD2 covers 8 bases. The CDR3 extends over 14 amino acids. Per germline, CDR1 MGHRA and CDR2 YSYEKL. The junction had 4 bases not matched to a gene; V was cut back by 3 bases and J by 3 bases. DNA of the CDR3: TGCGCCAGCAGCCACCCGGGACTAGTCTACGAGCAGTACTTC. Translating gives CASSHPGLVYEQYF.

The J gene is TRBJ2-1, the V gene TRBV7-2, with TRBD2 identical over 8 bases. The trim removed 7 bases at V and 9 bases at J, leaving 5 bases unmatched. The germline gives CDR1 SGHTA, CDR2 FQGNSA. This CDR3 spans 12 amino acids. The CDR3 is CASTPGGLEQFF. In DNA, the CDR3 is TGTGCCAGCACCCCGGGGGGGCTTGAGCAGTTCTTC.

This chain connects TRBV6-5 to TRBJ2-7; weak D call: TRBD1 (6 bases). Germline CDR1 MNHEY, CDR2 SVGAGI. The CDR3 spans 14 residues. V lost 5 bases and J lost 3, with 14 bases in between. The CDR3 loop reads CASSIRDTRYEQYF. As DNA, the CDR3 is TGTGCCAGCAGTATCCGGGACACCCGCTACGAGCAGTACTTC.

This chain uses TRBV4-3 with TRBJ2-3; 7 positions agree with TRBD2. Losses at the gene ends were 0 bases for V and 6 bases for J; bases not matched to a gene: 12. This CDR3 region has 17 residues. CDR1 and CDR2 (germline): LGHNA, YSLEER. CDR3 in amino acids: CASSQDLHPGGTDTQYF. Written as DNA, the CDR3 is TGCGCCAGCAGCCAAGATCTACATCCCGGGGGGACTGATACGCAGTATTTT.

This chain connects TRBV23-1 to TRBJ1-6, with D possibly TRBD1 on 6 matching bases. TRBV23-1 is given ORF status, its function remaining uncertain. This CDR3 has 16 amino acids. Trimming removed 6 bases at V and 6 bases at J, with 18 bases between. The DNA of the CDR3 is TGCGCCAGCAGGAGGTCCCAGTGCAGGGGTAATTCACCCCTCCACTTT. It is translated as CASRRSQCRGNSPLHF.

This chain connects TRBV28 to TRBJ1-4, with a possible D match to TRBD1 (5 bases). This CDR3 comprises 14 residues. Per the germline V gene, CDR1 is MDHEN and CDR2 is SYDVKM. Trimming took off 7 bases at V and 3 bases at J, with 12 bases between the two ends. The CDR3 DNA reads as TGTGCCAGCAAAACGGGGGGAGCTAATGAAAAACTGTTTTTT. It yields the protein CASKTGGANEKLFF.

V and J are TRBV19 and TRBJ1-2, with 8 bases identical to TRBD1. Germline CDR1 is LNHDA and CDR2 is SQIVND (reference sequence). The ends lost 3 bases at V and 0 bases at J; junction bases unmatched: 3. The CDR3 runs to 15 residues. The chain's CDR3 is CASSIMTGANYGYTF. The CDR3 DNA sequence: TGTGCCAGTAGTATTATGACAGGGGCTAACTATGGCTACACCTTC. Together with reference TRBV19 and TRBJ1-2, the CDR3 gives the full variable domain: DGGITQSPKYLFRKEGQNVTLSCEQNLNHDAMYWYRQDPGQGLRLIYYSQIVNDFQKGDIAEGYSVSREKKESFPLTVTSAQKNPTAFYLCASSIMTGANYGYTFGSGTRLTVV.

V usage is TRBV6-6 and J usage is TRBJ1-4; D possibly corresponds to TRBD1 (5 bases). Deletions cut 4 bases from V and 8 bases from J, with 17 bases between. CDR3 length: 15 residues. Germline V gene lookup returns CDR1 MNHNY and CDR2 SVGAGI (reference sequence). The DNA of the CDR3 is TGTGCCAGCAGTTCAGGGACCGGGGGGAAGGAAAAACTGTTTTTT. Its translation: CASSSGTGGKEKLFF.

The J gene is TRBJ1-6, the V gene TRBV2, with 7 bases matching TRBD1. The ends lost 6 bases at V and 5 bases at J; junction bases unmatched: 7. Germline values: CDR1 SNHLY, CDR2 FYNNEI. This CDR3 region has 15 residues. Here the CDR3 reads CASSAGQVNNSPLHF. The CDR3 region has the DNA TGTGCCAGCAGCGCCGGACAGGTCAATAATTCACCCCTCCACTTT.

The V and J genes are TRBV10-1 and TRBJ1-3; possibly TRBD1 for D (5 bases). The CDR3 spans 15 residues. V was pared by 1 base and J by 6 bases, with 13 bases between. Germline V gene lookup returns CDR1 WNHNN and CDR2 SYGVQD (reference sequence). The CDR3 is CASSELRQGENTIYF. The CDR3 bases are TGCGCCAGCAGTGAGTTAAGGCAGGGTGAAAACACCATATATTTT.

This clone was observed a single time. The chain couples TRBV5-5 to TRBJ2-7; possible D gene TRBD2, 6 bases. Trimming removed 4 bases from V and 5 bases from J, with 16 bases in between. CDR3 size: 14 residues. Germline V gives CDR1 SGHKS, CDR2 YYEKEE (reference sequence). The CDR3 sequence is CASSSWWRGNEQYF. DNA of the CDR3: TGTGCCAGCAGCAGTTGGTGGAGGGGCAACGAGCAGTACTTC.

The chain links TRBV11-3 to TRBJ2-2, with 7 nucleotides matching TRBD2. The CDR3 has 15 residues. The junction had 5 bases not matched to a gene; V was cut back by 4 bases and J by 3 bases. CDR1 and CDR2 from the germline V gene are SGHNT and YENEEA. The CDR3 nucleotides read TGTGCCAGCAGCTGGGGGAGCGGGGACACCGGGGAGCTGTTTTTT. Amino acids: CASSWGSGDTGELFF.

The CDR3 DNA follows: TGTGCCAGCAGCAGAGGTAGAAATTCCGGCAATGAGCAGTTCTTC. It is translated as CASSRGRNSGNEQFF. The rearrangement joins TRBV6-5 to TRBJ2-1; D unclear. Trimming stripped 6 bases from V and 6 bases from J, with 18 bases between. CDR1 and CDR2 from the germline V gene are MNHEY and SVGAGI. This CDR3 is built from 15 residues.

The chain links TRBV5-1 to TRBJ2-2; the D is unclear. From germline, CDR1 is SGHRS and CDR2 YFSETQ. Trimming took off 0 bases at V and 1 base at J, with 4 bases between the two ends. The CDR3 totals 14 residues. The CDR3 region has the DNA TGCGCCAGCAGCTTGGCGGGGAACACCGGGGAGCTGTTTTTT. As protein: CASSLAGNTGELFF.

This rearrangement joins TRBV10-1 to TRBJ2-3; 8 nucleotides align to TRBD1. Germline V gene lookup returns CDR1 WNHNN and CDR2 SYGVQD (reference sequence). Trimming cost V 6 bases and J 4 bases; bases outside gene matches: 6. This CDR3 comprises 14 residues. CDR3 region: CASRSGQAPDTQYF. The CDR3 DNA is TGCGCCAGCAGGTCGGGACAGGCCCCAGATACGCAGTATTTT.

The chain couples TRBV19 to TRBJ2-7; D is perhaps TRBD2 (5 bases). The CDR3 runs 16 residues. Germline CDR1 and CDR2: LNHDA and SQIVND (reference sequence). V lost 3 bases and J 6 bases, leaving 21 bases between the germline ends. CDR3 protein: CASSINAGSTLTEQYF. In DNA form, the CDR3 reads TGTGCCAGTAGTATTAATGCGGGCAGTACATTGACCGAGCAGTACTTC.

The chain combines TRBV4-1 with TRBJ1-1; D is perhaps TRBD1 (6 bases). CDR1 and CDR2 (germline): MGHRA, YSYEKL. Trimming stripped 1 base from V and 3 bases from J, with 15 bases between. This CDR3 is 16 amino acids long. This CDR3 is CASSQGLGGADTEAFF. The CDR3 nucleotides are TGCGCCAGCAGCCAAGGTCTCGGGGGGGCAGACACTGAAGCTTTCTTT.

The V gene is TRBV5-1, the J gene TRBJ2-2; 8 bases are a match to TRBD2. Germline values: CDR1 SGHRS, CDR2 YFSETQ. The length of the CDR3 is 17 residues. With V trimmed by 4 bases and J by 4 bases, 12 bases remained unmatched. This chain's CDR3 is CASSPRGGGGPTGELFF. In DNA form, the CDR3 reads TGCGCCAGCAGCCCCCGGGGGGGCGGGGGGCCCACCGGGGAGCTGTTTTTT.

The V and J genes are TRBV9 and TRBJ1-2, with 9 bases aligning to TRBD1. There are 15 residues in the CDR3. Germline values: CDR1 SGDLS, CDR2 YYNGEE. V dropped 1 base and J dropped 2; count of bases not matched to a gene: 3. Here the CDR3 reads CASSVPGQGNYGYTF. DNA of the CDR3: TGTGCCAGCAGCGTACCGGGACAGGGAAACTATGGCTACACCTTC.